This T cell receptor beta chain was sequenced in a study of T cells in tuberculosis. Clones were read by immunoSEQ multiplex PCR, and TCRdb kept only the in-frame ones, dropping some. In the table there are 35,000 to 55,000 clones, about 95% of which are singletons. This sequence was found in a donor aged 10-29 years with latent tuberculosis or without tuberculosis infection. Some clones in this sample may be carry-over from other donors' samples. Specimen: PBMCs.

CDR3 protein: CACHLPGTGNYGYTF. The CDR3 DNA reads TGTGCCTGCCACCTGCCCGGGACAGGGAACTATGGCTACACCTTC. The V and J genes are TRBV30 and TRBJ1-2; 9 bases map to TRBD1. With 6 bases clipped from V and 2 bases from J, the junction kept 10 bases outside the gene matches. Germline-derived CDR1 and CDR2 are GTSNPN and SVGIG (reference sequence). The CDR3 is 15 amino acids.